A single sample gave rise to the 24 T cell receptor beta chains below, sequenced in a study of cytomegalovirus exposure and HLA in healthy donors. TCRdb keeps only in-frame clones here, not all; method: immunoSEQ multiplex PCR. This table has about 76,000 clones, about 93% appearing once. Sequencing was carried out using PBMCs. The source of these receptors is a young woman in good health and CMV-seronegative.

The chain employs TRBV2 and TRBJ2-1, with D hard to call. CDR3 length: 11 residues. Trimming took 4 bases from V and 13 from J, leaving 11 bases between them. Germline assignment: CDR1 SNHLY and CDR2 FYNNEI. CDR3 coding DNA: TGTGCCAGCAGTGCCGTTCCTAATCAGTTCTTC. It encodes CASSAVPNQFF.

The genes are TRBV5-6 and TRBJ1-2; D not resolved. Germline V CDR1 and CDR2: SGHDT, YYEEEE. The CDR3 has 18 amino acids. V was clipped by 1 base and J by 4 bases, with 23 bases between them. The CDR3 DNA sequence: TGTGCCAGCAGCTTGAGGTTTAATACATCTCCCGGAGCCTATGGCTACACCTTC. It translates to CASSLRFNTSPGAYGYTF. Full variable domain (missing parts from reference TRBV5-6 and TRBJ1-2): DAGVTQSPTHLIKTRGQQVTLRCSPKSGHDTVSWYQQALGQGPQFIFQYYEEEERQRGNFPDRFSGHQFPNYSSELNVNALLLGDSALYLCASSLRFNTSPGAYGYTFGSGTRLTVV.

The chain uses TRBV4-1 and TRBJ1-6, with 7 bases identical to TRBD1. CDR3 length: 16 residues. Germline V gene sequence: CDR1 MGHRA, CDR2 YSYEKL. After removal of 4 bases from V and 1 base from J, the junction contained 4 bases not matched to a gene. CDR3 bases: TGCGCCAGCAGCCCAACAGGGGTTTCCTATAATTCACCCCTCCACTTT. Its protein product is CASSPTGVSYNSPLHF.

V gene TRBV9 combines with J gene TRBJ2-1; TRBD1 is a possible D gene (6 bases). Germline-derived CDR1 and CDR2 are SGDLS and YYNGEE. V lost 3 bases and J lost 7, with 11 bases in between. This CDR3 has 13 amino acids. In DNA, the CDR3 is TGTGCCAGCAGCGAACAGGGTGATAATGAGCAGTTCTTC. It translates to CASSEQGDNEQFF.

The chain couples TRBV7-9 to TRBJ2-7; tentatively, D is TRBD1 (6 bases). CDR1 SEHNR and CDR2 FQNEAQ come from the germline V gene (reference sequence). Trimming took 1 base from V and 5 from J, leaving 24 bases between them. This CDR3 spans 18 amino acids. In DNA form, the CDR3 reads TGTGCCAGCAGCTTAGAGGGGGTTATCAGCACAATACCCCACGAGCAGTACTTC. This sequence encodes CASSLEGVISTIPHEQYF.

The V call is TRBV20-1, the J call TRBJ2-1, with a possible D match to TRBD2 (6 bases). Germline CDR1 DFQATT, CDR2 SNEGSKA (reference sequence). The CDR3 has 11 residues. Written as DNA, the CDR3 is TGCAGCGGGGGTGCATACAATGAGCAGTTCTTC. Amino acid sequence: CSGGAYNEQFF.

The chain recombines TRBV7-8 with TRBJ2-5; 7 nucleotides match TRBD2. V was clipped by 3 bases and J by 1 base; unmatched bases: 8. Germline V CDR1 and CDR2: SGHVS, FQNEAQ. The CDR3 consists of 16 residues. The CDR3 here is CASSFSPSGVQETQYF. The CDR3 nucleotides read TGTGCCAGCAGCTTTTCCCCCAGCGGGGTCCAAGAGACCCAGTACTTC.

The rearrangement links TRBV5-8 to TRBJ2-7; D is ambiguous. CDR3 length: 11 amino acids. Germline V gene data show CDR1 as SGHTS and CDR2 as YDEGEE. The ends were cut back, 4 bases at V and 5 bases at J, with 7 bases in the middle. Written as DNA, the CDR3 is TGTGCCAGCAGCCAGCGAGACGAGCAGTACTTC. Protein sequence: CASSQRDEQYF.

This chain uses TRBV13 with TRBJ2-5, with D perhaps matching TRBD1 (5 bases). CDR3 length: 16 residues. CDR1 is PRHDT and CDR2 is FYEKMQ in the germline V gene (reference sequence). V shed 4 bases and J shed 4 bases, with 19 bases lying between them. As DNA, the CDR3 is TGTGCCAGCAGCTCTCGCCAGGGAAAGAACAGAGAGACCCAGTACTTC. Translated: CASSSRQGKNRETQYF.

This clone appeared once. CDR3 in DNA: TGTGCCAGCAGTTACTATAGATCTGGAAACACCATATATTTT. As protein: CASSYYRSGNTIYF. V usage is TRBV6-5 and J usage is TRBJ1-3; D not certain. Germline-derived CDR1 and CDR2 are MNHEY and SVGAGI. The CDR3 covers 14 residues. Trimming stripped 1 base from V and 1 base from J, with 5 bases between.

This clone occurred once. The chain carries TRBV28 and TRBJ2-7, with D possibly being TRBD1 (5 bases). The ends were cut back, 4 bases at V and 3 bases at J, with 19 bases in the middle. This CDR3 comprises 16 residues. Germline lookup yields CDR1 MDHEN and CDR2 SYDVKM. CDR3 loop: CASSSPTVQGNYEQYF. As DNA, the CDR3 is TGTGCCAGCAGTTCCCCGACAGTTCAGGGAAACTACGAGCAGTACTTC.

The V gene is TRBV4-1, the J gene TRBJ2-3; 8 nucleotides line up with TRBD2. CDR3 length equals 16 residues. Germline lookup yields CDR1 MGHRA and CDR2 YSYEKL. Germline trimming cut 1 base from V and 2 bases from J; bases unmatched to any gene: 5. CDR3 region: CASSQAAGGLTDTQYF. As DNA, the CDR3 is TGCGCCAGCAGCCAAGCGGCGGGGGGCCTCACAGATACGCAGTATTTT.

The DNA of the CDR3 is TGTGCCAGCAGTTTCGGACCGGGGGAGCACTACGAGCAGTACTTC. Translating gives CASSFGPGEHYEQYF. This chain links TRBV5-5 with TRBJ2-7; TRBD2 might be the D (6 bases). Germline CDR1 reads SGHKS; CDR2 reads YYEKEE (reference sequence). Trimming stripped 5 bases from V and 3 bases from J, with 18 bases between. CDR3 length: 15 residues.

V usage is TRBV7-9 and J usage is TRBJ2-7; 9 bases line up with TRBD1. CDR3 size: 13 residues. CDR1 SEHNR and CDR2 FQNEAQ come from the germline V gene (reference sequence). The junction had 2 bases not matched to a gene; V was cut back by 7 bases and J by 1 base. The CDR3 here is CASTGQGSYEQYF. The CDR3 DNA is TGTGCCAGCACGGGACAGGGATCCTACGAGCAGTACTTC.

The chain recombines TRBV28 with TRBJ2-7; tentatively, D is TRBD1 (6 bases). Between the trimmed V and J ends, which lost 5 bases and 0 bases, there was a span of 17 bases. Germline V gene sequence: CDR1 MDHEN, CDR2 SYDVKM. The CDR3 runs 16 residues. The CDR3 spells CASSPFDQGISYEQYF. The CDR3 nucleotides are TGTGCCAGCAGTCCGTTTGATCAGGGGATCTCCTACGAGCAGTACTTC. The complete variable domain, with remaining parts taken from reference TRBV28 and TRBJ2-7, reads DVKVTQSSRYLVKRTGEKVFLECVQDMDHENMFWYRQDPGLGLRLIYFSYDVKMKEKGDIPEGYSVSREKKERFSLILESASTNQTSMYLCASSPFDQGISYEQYFGPGTRLTVT.

A few counts support this clone. The junction does not match germline at one end; this may be a read error. This chain connects TRBV4-3 to TRBJ1-1; perhaps TRBD1 as D (6 bases). Germline V gene sequence: CDR1 LGHNA, CDR2 YSLEER. This CDR3 spans 13 amino acids. The CDR3 coding sequence is TGCGCCAGCAGCCAGGAGGAAGGGACACCAGAGGGGTTT. Its translation: CASSQEEGTPEGF.

The rearrangement joins TRBV27 to TRBJ2-7; D is perhaps TRBD2 (6 bases). Trimming pared 5 bases from V and 5 bases from J, leaving 13 bases between. The germline V gene encodes CDR1 MNHEY and CDR2 SMNVEV (reference sequence). The CDR3 extends over 13 amino acids. Written as DNA, the CDR3 is TGTGCCAGCAGTCCCCGGGAGCATCACGAGCAGTACTTC. Protein product: CASSPREHHEQYF.

The rearrangement uses TRBV6-5 and TRBJ1-1; TRBD1 is a possible D gene (5 bases). Germline V gives CDR1 MNHEY, CDR2 SVGAGI. Trimming removed 7 bases from V and 10 bases from J, with 16 bases in between. The CDR3 contains 12 residues. The CDR3, as DNA: TGTGCCAGCACCAAAGGAACAGGTCTAGCTTTCTTT. Residues: CASTKGTGLAFF.

The chain joins TRBV10-2 to TRBJ1-2; D remains unclear. V was clipped by 6 bases and J by 3 bases, with 11 bases between them. CDR1 and CDR2 (germline): WSHSY, SAAADI. CDR3 length: 13 amino acids. CDR3 bases: TGCGCCAGCAGCCCATCAGGCGACTATGGCTACACCTTC. Translation: CASSPSGDYGYTF.

The J gene is TRBJ2-5, the V gene TRBV5-4, with 12 bases lining up with TRBD2. Germline CDR1 reads SGHNT; CDR2 reads YYREEE (reference sequence). The junction had 9 bases not matched to a gene; V was cut back by 4 bases and J by 5 bases. CDR3 size: 16 residues. The CDR3 DNA is TGTGCCAGCAGCCGGACTAGCGGGGCTACGGGGGAGACCCAGTACTTC. Translation gives CASSRTSGATGETQYF.

The rearrangement joins TRBV7-9 to TRBJ1-1, with D hard to call. This CDR3 has 14 amino acids. The germline CDR1 and CDR2 sequences are SEHNR and FQNEAQ (reference sequence). V gave up 7 bases and J gave up 1 base, with 13 bases separating them. For the CDR3, the DNA is TGTGCCAGCATCATCGGGTCGGGGAACACTGAAGCTTTCTTT. It yields the protein CASIIGSGNTEAFF.

The V and J genes are TRBV19 and TRBJ1-4, with D perhaps TRBD1 (6 bases). The CDR3 spans 15 residues. Per the germline V gene, CDR1 is LNHDA and CDR2 is SQIVND (reference sequence). The V gene lost 5 bases and the J gene lost 7 bases, with 17 bases spanning the gap. The chain's CDR3 is CASSRHDRRGEKLFF. The CDR3 region has the DNA TGTGCCAGTAGTCGCCATGACAGGAGAGGTGAAAAACTGTTTTTT.

DNA for the CDR3: TGTGCCAGCAGTCGGGGACAGAACTATGGCTACACCTTC. Residues: CASSRGQNYGYTF. The chain combines TRBV6-4 with TRBJ1-2; 7 nucleotides match TRBD1. Germline V lookup: CDR1 MRHNA, CDR2 SNTAGT. With 5 bases clipped from V and 2 bases from J, the junction kept 2 bases outside the gene matches. The CDR3 totals 13 residues.

The chain uses TRBV30 and TRBJ2-2; D remains unclear. The CDR3 extends over 14 amino acids. Germline values: CDR1 GTSNPN, CDR2 SVGIG (reference sequence). V was clipped by 3 bases and J by 0 bases, with 8 bases between them. This chain's CDR3 is CAWSRQANTGELFF. The CDR3 DNA follows: TGTGCCTGGAGCCGGCAGGCGAACACCGGGGAGCTGTTTTTT.